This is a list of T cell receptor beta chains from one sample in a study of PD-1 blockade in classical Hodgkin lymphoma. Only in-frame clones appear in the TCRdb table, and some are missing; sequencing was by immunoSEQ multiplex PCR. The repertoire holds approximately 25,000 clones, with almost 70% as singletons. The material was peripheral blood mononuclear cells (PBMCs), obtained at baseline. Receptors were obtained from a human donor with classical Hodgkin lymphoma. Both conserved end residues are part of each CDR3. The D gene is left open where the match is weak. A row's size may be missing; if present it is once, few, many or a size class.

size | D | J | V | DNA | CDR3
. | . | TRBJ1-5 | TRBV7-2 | TGTGCCAGCAGCTACAGGGGCAATCAGCCCCAGCATTTT | CASSYRGNQPQHF
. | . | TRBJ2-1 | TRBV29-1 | TGCAGCGTTGTTGGGTACAATGAGCAGTTCTTC | CSVVGYNEQFF
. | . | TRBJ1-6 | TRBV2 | TGTGCCAGCTATCGGGACCGACCGAGCTCCTATAATTCACCCCTCCACTTT | CASYRDRPSSYNSPLHF
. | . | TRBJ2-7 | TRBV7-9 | TGTGCCAGCAGCTTAGAAGTTAACGAGCAGTACTTC | CASSLEVNEQYF
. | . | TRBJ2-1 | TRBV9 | TGTGCCAGCAGCGTACCGGGGGCAGAGCAGTTCTTC | CASSVPGAEQFF
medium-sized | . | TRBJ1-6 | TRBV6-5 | TGTGCCAGCAGTTACACAGGTTCTAATTCACCCCTCCACTTT | CASSYTGSNSPLHF
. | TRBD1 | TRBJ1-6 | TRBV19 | TGTGCCAGTAGTATAGAGACAGGGATGAATTCACCCCTCCACTTT | CASSIETGMNSPLHF
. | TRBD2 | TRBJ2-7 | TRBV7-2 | TGTGCCAGCAGCGACAGGACTAGCGGGGCCGCCTACGAGCAGTACTTC | CASSDRTSGAAYEQYF
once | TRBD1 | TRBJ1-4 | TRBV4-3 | TGCGCCAGCAGCCAAGAAGGGACAGGTGAAAATGAAAAACTGTTTTTT | CASSQEGTGENEKLFF
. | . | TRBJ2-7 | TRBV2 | TGTGCCAGCAGTGTACCTGAGGAACACTACGAGCAGTACTTC | CASSVPEEHYEQYF
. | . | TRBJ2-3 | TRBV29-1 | TGCAGCGTTGTCGTGCATCCAGATACGCAGTATTTT | CSVVVHPDTQYF
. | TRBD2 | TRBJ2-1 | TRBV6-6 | TGTGCCAGCAGTAGCGGGAACAATGAGCAGTTCTTC | CASSSGNNEQFF
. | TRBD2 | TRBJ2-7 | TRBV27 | TGTGCCAGCAGTTTAAAGGGGCGGGGGAGCTACGAGCAGTACTTC | CASSLKGRGSYEQYF
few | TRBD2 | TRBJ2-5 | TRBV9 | TGTGCCAGCAGCCCTGCGGGGGACCACCAAGAGACCCAGTACTTC | CASSPAGDHQETQYF
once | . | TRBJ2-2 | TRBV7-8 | TGTGCCAGCAGCTTACGGGGGCAAGAGTACACCGGGGAGCTGTTTTTT | CASSLRGQEYTGELFF
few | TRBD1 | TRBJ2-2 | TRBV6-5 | TGTGCCAGCAGGACAGGGGGGGGCGGGGAGCTGTTTTTT | CASRTGGGGELFF
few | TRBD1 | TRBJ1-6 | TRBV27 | TGTGCCAGCACCTTGGGGACAGGGTATTCACCCCTCCACTTT | CASTLGTGYSPLHF
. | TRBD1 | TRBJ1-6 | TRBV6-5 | TGTGCCAGCAGTTTATCGGGACAGGGGCCGAGAGCCCTCCACTTT | CASSLSGQGPRALHF
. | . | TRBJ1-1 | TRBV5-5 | TGTGCCAGCAGCTTGGTAGCGGACATGAACACTGAAGCTTTCTTT | CASSLVADMNTEAFF
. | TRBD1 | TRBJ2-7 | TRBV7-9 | TGTGCCAGCAGCTCGTCCACGGGACAGATCTACGAGCAGTACTTC | CASSSSTGQIYEQYF
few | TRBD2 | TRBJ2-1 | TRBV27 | TGTGCCAGCAGTTTACCAACTCTTGCGGGACTAGCGGGGGGACCCTCCTACAATGAGCAGTTCTTC | CASSLPTLAGLAGGPSYNEQFF
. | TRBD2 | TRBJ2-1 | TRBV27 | TGTGCCAGCAGTTTAACTAGCGGGGGATCTAATGAGCAGTTCTTC | CASSLTSGGSNEQFF
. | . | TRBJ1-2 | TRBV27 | TGTGCCAGCAGTTTGACTTGGGGGGCGCAGAATGGCTACACCTTC | CASSLTWGAQNGYTF
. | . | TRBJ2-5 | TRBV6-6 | TGTGCCAGCAGTTACACCGCAGGGCAAGAGACCCAGTACTTC | CASSYTAGQETQYF
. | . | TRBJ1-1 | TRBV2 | TGTGCCAGCCTCCGGGACACCGTGAACACTGAAGCTTTCTTT | CASLRDTVNTEAFF
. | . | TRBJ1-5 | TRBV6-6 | TGTGCCAGCAGTCTTCTCGCTCAGCAGCCCCAGCATTTT | CASSLLAQQPQHF
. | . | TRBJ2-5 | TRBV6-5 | TGTGCCAGCAGTTACTCCCCAGGCCGGGAGACCCAGTACTTC | CASSYSPGRETQYF
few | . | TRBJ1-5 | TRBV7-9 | TGTGCCAGCAGCTCCAACCTGGGCCAGCCCCAGCATTTT | CASSSNLGQPQHF
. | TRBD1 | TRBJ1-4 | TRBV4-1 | TGCGCCAGCAGCCAAGTAGGGACAGGGGGAGAAAAACTGTTTTTT | CASSQVGTGGEKLFF
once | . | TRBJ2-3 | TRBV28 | TGTGCCAGCAGTTTACCGTGGACAGATACGCAGTATTTT | CASSLPWTDTQYF
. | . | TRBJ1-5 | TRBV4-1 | TGCGCCAGCAGCCAAGTAGGTCAGTTTCAGCCCCAGCATTTT | CASSQVGQFQPQHF
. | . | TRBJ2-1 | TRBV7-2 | TGTGCCAGCAGCTTAGTGTCCTGGGACTCAGAATTGTTCTTC | CASSLVSWDSELFF
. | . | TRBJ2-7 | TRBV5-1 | TGCGCCAGCAGCCTCACGGGGTCAGGGCGGCAGTACTTC | CASSLTGSGRQYF
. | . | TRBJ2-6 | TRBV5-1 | TGCGCCAGCAGCCCTGGCCGGGTTTTAGTCACCGGGGCCAACGTCCTGACTTTC | CASSPGRVLVTGANVLTF
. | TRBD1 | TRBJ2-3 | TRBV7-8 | TGTGCCAGCAGCCGGACAGGGGATCGGGGAGATACGCAGTATTTT | CASSRTGDRGDTQYF